The entry that follows covers one TCR beta chain sequence. After removal of 5 bases from V and 5 bases from J, the junction contained 17 bases not matched to a gene. Germline V gene data show CDR1 as SNHLY and CDR2 as FYNNEI. The CDR3 is 20 residues long. This sample is part of a study of radiation and T cells in renal cell carcinoma. Time point noted: baseline pretreatment blood. Indicated treatment: 15 Gy SBRT to primary tumor, nephrectomy 4 weeks later. Radiation-treated patients gave blood at baseline, week 2 and week 4. Assay: immunoSEQ multiplex PCR; the TCRdb copy retains only in-frame clones and omits some. This sample has approximately 100,000 clones, with 86% found just once.

The J gene is TRBJ2-2, the V gene TRBV2, with 13 positions matching TRBD2. This TCR was recovered from a man aged 50 or older with renal cell carcinoma. The sample consisted of blood, taken from a patient whose treatment included radiotherapy and nephrectomy. In DNA, the CDR3 is TGTGCCAGCAGTAGAACCCTGGGACTAGCGGGGAGAATTTCGACCGGGGAGCTGTTTTTT. This translates into CASSRTLGLAGRISTGELFF.